This TCR beta chain comes out of a study of human T cells and chemical hapten exposure. This clonotype occurred a few times. The time point denotes: patch test 1, 2 weeks after DPC sensitization. Treatment: therapeutic diphenylcyclopropenone sensitization with weekly scalp DPC. It was from unfractionated whole blood that total RNA was extracted. The J segment lost 9 bases and the V segment lost 7 bases, leaving 11 bases of the junction unmatched. This CDR3 has 14 amino acids. Germline lookup yields CDR1 MNHEY and CDR2 SVGEGT. From the RACE reads, TCRdb called clonotypes with MiXCR, one entry per CDR3 protein. The sample has around 57,000 distinct CDR3 sequences; approximately 10% are singletons.

Sequencing used whole blood, obtained in connection with sensitization to the hapten diphenylcyclopropenone (DPC). The V gene is TRBV6-2 or TRBV6-3, the J gene TRBJ2-1, with 8 bases that match TRBD2. The sequence was obtained from a woman aged 35 to 49 with alopecia areata. Some clones in this sample may be carry-over from other donors' samples. The CDR3 sequence: CASTPGLGGGEQFF. CDR3 coding DNA: TGTGCCAGCACACCGGGACTAGGAGGGGGTGAGCAGTTCTTC.